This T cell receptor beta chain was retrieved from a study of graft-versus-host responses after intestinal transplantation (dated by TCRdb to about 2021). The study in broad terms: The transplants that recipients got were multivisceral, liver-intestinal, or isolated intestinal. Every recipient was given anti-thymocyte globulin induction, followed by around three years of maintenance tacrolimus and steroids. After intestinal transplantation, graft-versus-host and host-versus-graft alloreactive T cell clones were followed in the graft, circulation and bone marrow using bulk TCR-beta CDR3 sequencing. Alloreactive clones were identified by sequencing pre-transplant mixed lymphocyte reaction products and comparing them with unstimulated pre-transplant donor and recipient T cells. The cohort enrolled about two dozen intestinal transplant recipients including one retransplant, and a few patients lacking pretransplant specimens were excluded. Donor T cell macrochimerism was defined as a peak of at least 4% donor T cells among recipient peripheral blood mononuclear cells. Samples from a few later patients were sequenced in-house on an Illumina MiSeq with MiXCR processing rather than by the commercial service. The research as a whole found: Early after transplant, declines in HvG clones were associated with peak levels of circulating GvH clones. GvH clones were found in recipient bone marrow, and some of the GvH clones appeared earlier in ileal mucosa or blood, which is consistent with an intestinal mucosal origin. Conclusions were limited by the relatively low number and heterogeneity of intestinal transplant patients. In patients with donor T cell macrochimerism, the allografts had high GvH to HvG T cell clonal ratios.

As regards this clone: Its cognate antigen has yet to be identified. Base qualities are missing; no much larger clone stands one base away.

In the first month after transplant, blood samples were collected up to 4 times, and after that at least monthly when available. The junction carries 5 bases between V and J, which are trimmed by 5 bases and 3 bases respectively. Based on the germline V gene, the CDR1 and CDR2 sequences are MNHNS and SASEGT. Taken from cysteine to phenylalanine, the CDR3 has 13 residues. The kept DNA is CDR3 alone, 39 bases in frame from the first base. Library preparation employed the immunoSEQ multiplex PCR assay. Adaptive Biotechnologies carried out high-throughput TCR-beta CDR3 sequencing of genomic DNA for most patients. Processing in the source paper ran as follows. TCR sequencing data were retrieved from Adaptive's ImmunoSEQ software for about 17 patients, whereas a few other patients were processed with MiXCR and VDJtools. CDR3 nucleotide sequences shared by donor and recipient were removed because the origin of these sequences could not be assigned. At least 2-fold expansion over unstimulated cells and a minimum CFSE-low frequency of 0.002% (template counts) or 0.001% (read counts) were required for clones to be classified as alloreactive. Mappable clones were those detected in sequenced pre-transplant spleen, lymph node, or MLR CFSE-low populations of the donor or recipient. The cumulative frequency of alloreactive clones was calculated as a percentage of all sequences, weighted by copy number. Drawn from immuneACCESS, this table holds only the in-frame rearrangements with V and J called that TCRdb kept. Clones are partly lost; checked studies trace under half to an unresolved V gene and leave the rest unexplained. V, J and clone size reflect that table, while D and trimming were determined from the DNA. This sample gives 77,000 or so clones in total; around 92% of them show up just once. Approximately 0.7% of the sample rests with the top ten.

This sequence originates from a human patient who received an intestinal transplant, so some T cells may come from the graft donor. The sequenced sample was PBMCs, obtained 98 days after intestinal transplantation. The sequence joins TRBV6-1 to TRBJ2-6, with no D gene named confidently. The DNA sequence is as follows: TGTGCCAGCAGTTATTTTGGGGCCAACGTCCTGACTTTC. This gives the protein CASSYFGANVLTF.